The TCR beta chain described here comes from a study of monozygotic twins with inflammatory bowel disease. The study, taken as a whole, reports: A single strong IBD-associated signal or clonotype was not supported by the findings.

Template switching was used to attach UMIs, which incorporated a 6-nucleotide sample barcode. Reprocessing the 5' RACE reads, TCRdb reports a single entry for every CDR3 protein and omits DNA. This table holds under 200,000 distinct CDR3 sequences. On this clonotype: No antigen is known for it.

The origin of this receptor is a human donor with ulcerative colitis or Crohn's disease, or a healthy co-twin of an affected twin (not recorded which). The specimen sequenced was blood.

CDR3 protein: CSASRLKSDTQYF. V and J are TRBV20-1 and TRBJ2-3; the TCRdb D gene call, TRBD1, has no DNA to confirm it. There are 13 residues in the CDR3. Germline V gene sequence: CDR1 DFQATT, CDR2 SNEGSKA (reference sequence).